Below are 17 T cell receptor beta chains sequenced from a single sample in a study of blood T cell repertoires in COVID-19. Profiled with immunoSEQ multiplex PCR; TCRdb holds only in-frame clones, not every one. The data show 85,000 to 110,000 clones, with roughly 82% seen just once and 12% held by the top ten. Sample: peripheral blood. Every receptor here comes from a human donor in a cohort sampled during active COVID-19.

The chain employs TRBV5-1 and TRBJ1-1, with D unresolved. The CDR3 is made up of 13 amino acids. Per the germline V gene, CDR1 is SGHRS and CDR2 is YFSETQ. Deletions cut 0 bases from V and 9 bases from J, with 12 bases between. As DNA, the CDR3 is TGCGCCAGCAGCTTGGATTCGGGTAACAAAGCTTTCTTT. Protein product: CASSLDSGNKAFF.

Points on this clone: A much bigger clone sits one base away, suggesting this may be a read error. The genes are TRBV27 and TRBJ1-5, with 7 bases lining up with TRBD1. CDR1 MNHEY and CDR2 SMNVEV come from the germline V gene (reference sequence). Trimming at V came to 7 bases and at J to 1 base, leaving 7 bases not matched to a gene. CDR3 length: 15 amino acids. The CDR3 sequence: CASKYGTASNQPQHF. The CDR3 region has the DNA TGTGCCAGCAAGTACGGGACAGCAAGCAATCAGCCCCAGCATTTT.

V gene TRBV3-1 (or the pseudogene TRBV3-2) combines with J gene TRBJ2-3, with 11 positions matching TRBD1. V lost 11 bases to trimming and J lost 7 bases; unmatched junction nucleotides: 11. In germline, CDR1 is LGHDT, CDR2 YNNKEL (reference sequence). The CDR3 loop spans 14 amino acids. The CDR3 is CASSGGQGVYTQYF. Here the CDR3 DNA reads TGTGCCTCCTCTGGGGGACAGGGGGTATATACGCAGTATTTT.

V gene TRBV5-6 combines with J gene TRBJ1-5; maybe TRBD1 (5 bases). V lost 2 bases and J lost 6, with 12 bases in between. The length of the CDR3 is 14 residues. The germline V gene encodes CDR1 SGHDT and CDR2 YYEEEE. Here the CDR3 reads CASSFSGYSQPQHF. CDR3 sequence (DNA): TGTGCCAGCAGCTTTTCAGGGTATAGTCAGCCCCAGCATTTT.

This clone came up a few times. The rearrangement joins TRBV4-1 to TRBJ2-5; D is perhaps TRBD2 (6 bases). Between the trimmed V and J ends, which lost 0 bases and 4 bases, there was a span of 9 bases. Germline loops: CDR1 MGHRA, CDR2 YSYEKL. The CDR3 is 14 amino acids. The DNA of the CDR3 is TGCGCCAGCAGCCAAGATCGGCGGGGAGAGACCCAGTACTTC. Translation: CASSQDRRGETQYF.

The genes are TRBV6-1 and TRBJ2-1; D not certain. Germline V gene lookup returns CDR1 MNHNS and CDR2 SASEGT. The ends were cut back, 2 bases at V and 7 bases at J, with 3 bases in the middle. The CDR3 loop spans 11 amino acids. The CDR3 protein is CASSERNEQFF. CDR3 nucleotide sequence: TGTGCCAGCAGTGAACGGAATGAGCAGTTCTTC.

The chain has TRBV2 and TRBJ1-5; TRBD1 might be the D (6 bases). V shed 6 bases and J shed 6 bases, with 18 bases lying between them. Per germline, CDR1 SNHLY and CDR2 FYNNEI. This CDR3 spans 15 amino acids. The CDR3 DNA is TGTGCCAGCAGGGGTGCAGGGGTTGGTGGTCAGCCCCAGCATTTT. It translates to CASRGAGVGGQPQHF.

The chain is built from TRBV6-5 and TRBJ2-2; D might be TRBD1 (6 bases). Germline assignment: CDR1 MNHEY and CDR2 SVGAGI. The CDR3 length is 15 residues. With 7 bases removed from V and 3 bases from J, the gap between germline ends came to 15 bases. The CDR3 region is CASKKTTGYTGELFF. CDR3 coding DNA: TGTGCCAGCAAAAAGACCACAGGGTACACCGGGGAGCTGTTTTTT.

The CDR3 DNA is TGTGCCAGCAGCTTATTGGGGCGGAGACTAGCGGGGTTGGATACGCAGTATTTT. It encodes CASSLLGRRLAGLDTQYF. The chain links TRBV7-6 to TRBJ2-3; TRBD2 agrees at 11 bases. The junction had 13 bases not matched to a gene; V was cut back by 2 bases and J by 6 bases. Germline values: CDR1 SGHVS, CDR2 FNYEAQ. The CDR3 has 18 amino acids.

The chain combines TRBV2 with TRBJ1-3, with no clear D. The CDR3 runs to 15 residues. Germline V CDR1 and CDR2: SNHLY, FYNNEI. V was clipped by 6 bases and J by 2 bases, with 14 bases between them. CDR3 sequence (DNA): TGTGCCAGCAGCGATTCGGTGTTTGCTGGAAACACCATATATTTT. Amino acids: CASSDSVFAGNTIYF.

The J gene is TRBJ2-3, the V gene TRBV9; 8 bases match TRBD2. With 2 bases clipped from V and 1 base from J, the junction kept 6 bases outside the gene matches. Germline CDR1 reads SGDLS; CDR2 reads YYNGEE. The CDR3 has 16 amino acids. The CDR3 region has the DNA TGTGCCAGCAGCGTGGTGGAAGCGGGGGGCACAGATACGCAGTATTTT. Translating it yields CASSVVEAGGTDTQYF.

V usage is TRBV27 and J usage is TRBJ2-2; 9 bases agree with TRBD2. Germline CDR1 reads MNHEY; CDR2 reads SMNVEV (reference sequence). Trimming took 6 bases from V and 5 from J; bases not matched to a gene: 4. The CDR3 has 14 residues. CDR3 DNA: TGTGCCAGCAGACTTAGCGGGGGTACCGGGGAGCTGTTTTTT. This encodes CASRLSGGTGELFF.

The chain carries TRBV5-1 and TRBJ2-1, with 8 bases identical to TRBD2. CDR1 and CDR2 from the germline V gene are SGHRS and YFSETQ. The CDR3 length is 15 residues. Trimming at V came to 5 bases and at J to 14 bases, leaving 18 bases not matched to a gene. The CDR3 DNA sequence: TGCGCCAGCAGTCCCTCGGGAGCGGGGGAAACCCCTGAGTTCTTC. This translates into CASSPSGAGETPEFF.

The gene calls are TRBV3-1 (or the pseudogene TRBV3-2) and TRBJ1-6; no clear D gene. CDR3 length equals 12 residues. V shed 3 bases and J shed 13 bases, with 10 bases lying between them. The V gene's germline CDR1 is LGHDT and CDR2 YNNKEL (reference sequence). In nucleotides, the CDR3 is TGTGCCAGCAGCCACCCCCAAGCGCCCCTCCACTTT. It is translated as CASSHPQAPLHF.

The chain joins TRBV5-1 to TRBJ1-2; TRBD1 agrees at 7 bases. The germline gives CDR1 SGHRS, CDR2 YFSETQ. The CDR3 has 13 amino acids. The V segment lost 4 bases and the J segment 3 bases; nucleotides outside the gene matches: 3. In nucleotides, the CDR3 is TGCGCCAGCAGCGGGACAGAGCACTATGGCTACACCTTC. Protein sequence: CASSGTEHYGYTF.

This clone was counted once. The V and J genes are TRBV11-2 and TRBJ1-1, with D hard to call. CDR1 and CDR2 from the germline V gene are SGHAT and FQNNGV. V was pared by 1 base and J by 11 bases, with 14 bases between. CDR3 length: 13 amino acids. As DNA, the CDR3 is TGTGCCAGCAGCTTAGTCCCCTACAGATCCGCTTTCTTT. Its translation is CASSLVPYRSAFF.

The chain uses TRBV6-5 and TRBJ1-2; D gene ambiguous. V shed 10 bases and J shed 4 bases, with 10 bases lying between them. The CDR3 runs to 11 residues. Germline CDR1 MNHEY, CDR2 SVGAGI. This CDR3 is CAIRGVYGYTF. CDR3 nucleotides: TGTGCCATTAGAGGAGTCTATGGCTACACCTTC.